These 24 T cell receptor beta chains originate from one sample sequenced in a study of identical twins (TCRdb year 2016). Receptor libraries were prepared by 5' RACE. The sequencer was an Illumina HiSeq 2000. TCRdb reprocessed the public reads (quality trimming at Q25 with fastp, clone calling with MiXCR) and kept in-frame beta chains. Every entry covers one CDR3 protein and lists the most common genes and DNA from its rows. The sample table records more than 1.5 million distinct CDR3 sequences; 25% to 35% of these occur just once. The ten largest clones capture about 0.27% of the sample. The sequenced sample was cord blood. The source is a newborn girl in good health.

This clonotype was detected only a few times. The chain combines TRBV20-1 with TRBJ2-3; 7 positions match TRBD2. J lost 2 bases, V lost 3 bases, and 8 bases had no gene match. The germline V gene has CDR1 DFQATT and CDR2 SNEGSKA (reference sequence). This CDR3 region has 15 residues. As DNA, the CDR3 is TGCAGTGCTAGTCCGGGCGGGAGCGTCACAGATACGCAGTATTTT. This translates into CSASPGGSVTDTQYF.

In its sample, this clonotype was seen a few times. The chain links TRBV4-2 to TRBJ1-2; possibly TRBD1 for D (6 bases). Germline CDR1 LGHNA, CDR2 YNFKEQ. The CDR3 contains 15 residues. V was trimmed by 4 bases and J by 4 bases, leaving 16 bases between them. CDR3 DNA sequence: TGTGCCAGCAGCCCCTCGGACAGCCCTTCCTATGGCTACACCTTC. Residues: CASSPSDSPSYGYTF.

The chain recombines TRBV24-1 with TRBJ2-1, with 8 bases matching TRBD2. CDR1 KGHDR and CDR2 SFDVKD come from the germline V gene. Germline trimming cut 2 bases from V and 0 bases from J; bases unmatched to any gene: 8. The CDR3 has 18 residues. This chain's CDR3 is CATSDSRISGSSYNEQFF. The CDR3 DNA sequence: TGTGCCACCAGTGATTCCCGGATCAGCGGGAGCTCCTACAATGAGCAGTTCTTC.

This chain links TRBV19 with TRBJ1-2, with D tentatively TRBD1 (5 bases). Trimming left V 6 bases short and J 4 bases short, with 9 bases between. The V gene's germline CDR1 is LNHDA and CDR2 SQIVND (reference sequence). The CDR3 extends over 12 amino acids. The CDR3 bases are TGTGCCAGTAGACAGGTTCTCTATGGCTACACCTTC. Amino acids: CASRQVLYGYTF.

The table lists this clonotype with a count of one. The V call is TRBV7-2, the J call TRBJ1-6; no reliable D call. The CDR3 has 17 residues. The V gene's germline CDR1 is SGHTA and CDR2 FQGNSA. V was clipped by 2 bases and J by 2 bases, with 13 bases between them. CDR3: CASSLWSLSPYNSPLHF. As DNA, the CDR3 is TGTGCCAGCAGCTTATGGAGTCTCAGCCCCTATAATTCACCCCTCCACTTT. Full variable domain (remainder filled in from reference TRBV7-2 and TRBJ1-6): GAGVSQSPSNKVTEKGKDVELRCDPISGHTALYWYRQSLGQGLEFLIYFQGNSAPDKSGLPSDRFSAERTGGSVSTLTIQRTQQEDSAVYLCASSLWSLSPYNSPLHFGNGTRLTVT.

In its sample, this clonotype was seen many times. The J gene is TRBJ2-1, the V gene TRBV5-1; D may be TRBD2 (6 bases). V lost 2 bases and J lost 4, with 13 bases in between. The CDR3 spans 15 residues. Germline V lookup: CDR1 SGHRS, CDR2 YFSETQ. For the CDR3, the DNA is TGCGCCAGCAGCTTAGGTAGCGGACCATACAATGAGCAGTTCTTC. It codes for CASSLGSGPYNEQFF.

This chain uses TRBV3-1 with TRBJ2-3, with D unclear. This CDR3 contains 15 residues. Per germline, CDR1 LGHDT and CDR2 YNNKEL (reference sequence). Trimming took off 1 base at V and 1 base at J, with 9 bases between the two ends. The CDR3 protein is CASSQGSYRTDTQYF. In DNA form, the CDR3 reads TGTGCCAGCAGCCAAGGTTCTTACCGCACAGATACGCAGTATTTT.

This clonotype appeared a few times. The rearrangement links TRBV30 to TRBJ2-7; 7 bases are shared with TRBD1. Germline CDR1 GTSNPN, CDR2 SVGIG (reference sequence). Germline trimming cut 3 bases from V and 3 bases from J; bases unmatched to any gene: 8. This CDR3 contains 14 residues. CDR3 protein: CAWRNRDRFYEQYF. CDR3 bases: TGTGCCTGGAGGAACCGGGACAGATTCTACGAGCAGTACTTC.

This rearrangement joins TRBV12-3 or TRBV12-4 to TRBJ2-6, with D perhaps being TRBD1 or TRBD2 (6 bases each). V was shortened by 2 bases and J by 4 bases, with 18 bases between the two germline ends. The CDR3 consists of 18 residues. For the CDR3, the DNA is TGTGCCAGCAGTTTACGGAGGGGGGCGGTAGCAGGGGCCAACGTCCTGACTTTC. It is translated as CASSLRRGAVAGANVLTF.

This chain links TRBV7-9 with TRBJ2-7; D gene ambiguous. Looked up from germline, CDR1 is SEHNR and CDR2 is FQNEAQ (reference sequence). Between the trimmed V and J ends, which lost 3 bases and 2 bases, there was a span of 11 bases. The CDR3 totals 14 residues. In nucleotides, the CDR3 is TGTGCCAGCAGCTTCCGCGAAGCTACCTACGAGCAGTACTTC. This encodes CASSFREATYEQYF. Full variable domain (missing parts from reference TRBV7-9 and TRBJ2-7): DTGVSQNPRHKITKRGQNVTFRCDPISEHNRLYWYRQTLGQGPEFLTYFQNEAQLEKSRLLSDRFSAERPKGSFSTLEIQRTEQGDSAMYLCASSFREATYEQYFGPGTRLTVT.

The rearrangement links TRBV3-1 to TRBJ2-7, with D perhaps TRBD2 (6 bases). Trimming pared 6 bases from V and 5 bases from J, leaving 14 bases between. The CDR3 is 13 amino acids. Germline V lookup: CDR1 LGHDT, CDR2 YNNKEL (reference sequence). CDR3 region: CASSPWTGDEQYF. Here the CDR3 DNA reads TGTGCCAGCAGTCCTTGGACGGGGGACGAGCAGTACTTC.

Details on this clonotype: A much larger clone differs from this one at a single base, so this may be a read error. This rearrangement joins TRBV4-2 to TRBJ2-3, with 10 bases identical to TRBD2. CDR1 and CDR2 (germline): LGHNA, YNFKEQ. This CDR3 region has 16 residues. The CDR3 sequence is CASSQLAGALTGTQYF. CDR3 coding DNA: TGTGCCAGCAGCCAACTAGCGGGGGCCCTCACAGGTACGCAGTATTTT.

V is TRBV2 and J is TRBJ1-2; D remains unclear. CDR3 length: 12 residues. In germline, CDR1 is SNHLY, CDR2 FYNNEI. V lost 4 bases to trimming and J lost 6 bases, with 9 bases between them. CDR3 DNA: TGTGCCAGCAGTGTCTTGGGCGATGGCTACACCTTC. This sequence encodes CASSVLGDGYTF.

This clonotype was seen repeatedly, ten times or more. The V call is TRBV4-2, the J call TRBJ2-5; 7 bases line up with TRBD2. CDR3 size: 16 residues. Trimming removed 2 bases from V and 2 bases from J; junction bases left unmatched: 8. The germline V gene has CDR1 LGHNA and CDR2 YNFKEQ. The CDR3 protein is CASSQKITSAQETQYF. The CDR3 DNA reads as TGTGCCAGCAGCCAAAAAATTACTAGCGCGCAAGAGACCCAGTACTTC.

The rearrangement uses TRBV5-1 and TRBJ1-6; 8 bases fit TRBD1. This CDR3 is built from 16 residues. Looked up from germline, CDR1 is SGHRS and CDR2 is YFSETQ. The V gene end was trimmed by 1 base and the J gene end by 7 bases; junction bases not matched to a gene: 7. In DNA form, the CDR3 reads TGCGCCAGCAGCTTGAGAGGCGACAGGGGAAATTCACCCCTCCACTTT. Protein product: CASSLRGDRGNSPLHF.

The chain is built from TRBV6-1 and TRBJ1-5; D perhaps matches TRBD1 (5 bases). V lost 4 bases and J lost 6, with 16 bases in between. There are 15 residues in the CDR3. From germline, CDR1 is MNHNS and CDR2 SASEGT. CDR3 sequence: CASSVKRERGQPQHF. CDR3 in DNA: TGTGCCAGCAGTGTCAAACGGGAGAGGGGTCAGCCCCAGCATTTT.

The rearrangement uses TRBV24-1 and TRBJ2-3; 9 positions match TRBD2. Germline V gene data show CDR1 as KGHDR and CDR2 as SFDVKD. With V trimmed by 7 bases and J by 6 bases, 7 bases remained unmatched. CDR3 length equals 14 residues. The CDR3 coding sequence is TGTGCCACCAGCGGCGGGGGGGCTAGTGATACGCAGTATTTT. Translation gives CATSGGGASDTQYF.

The chain recombines TRBV7-2 with TRBJ1-1; 8 nucleotides align to TRBD1. This CDR3 comprises 12 residues. Trimming took 5 bases from V and 11 from J; bases not matched to a gene: 7. Germline-derived CDR1 and CDR2 are SGHTA and FQGNSA. The CDR3 region is CASSLDRGDAFF. The CDR3, as DNA: TGTGCCAGCAGCCTCGACAGGGGAGATGCTTTCTTT.

The genes are TRBV5-1 and TRBJ2-1, with D hard to call. The CDR3 totals 15 residues. The V end was cut by 6 bases, the J end by 1 base, with 14 bases between. Germline lookup yields CDR1 SGHRS and CDR2 YFSETQ. This chain's CDR3 is CASTLSGGSYNEQFF. In DNA form, the CDR3 reads TGCGCCAGCACCCTTTCGGGTGGGTCCTACAATGAGCAGTTCTTC.

This clonotype was seen at least ten times. The rearrangement links TRBV11-2 to TRBJ2-5; either TRBD1 or TRBD2 may supply D (6 bases each). The ends were cut back, 2 bases at V and 1 base at J, with 17 bases in the middle. The CDR3 has 17 residues. The germline gives CDR1 SGHAT, CDR2 FQNNGV. The CDR3 region is CASSLNPQGGPQETQYF. The CDR3 nucleotides read TGTGCCAGCAGCTTAAACCCCCAAGGGGGGCCCCAAGAGACCCAGTACTTC.

This chain connects TRBV3-1 to TRBJ2-3; possibly TRBD1 for D (7 bases). Trimming took off 0 bases at V and 6 bases at J, with 10 bases between the two ends. The CDR3 has 14 amino acids. Looked up from germline, CDR1 is LGHDT and CDR2 is YNNKEL (reference sequence). DNA of the CDR3: TGTGCCAGCAGCCAAGAGGGGGGACAGGATACGCAGTATTTT. As protein: CASSQEGGQDTQYF.

This clonotype came up a few times. The chain links TRBV13 to TRBJ2-3; maybe TRBD2 (5 bases). CDR3 length: 16 residues. V lost 5 bases and J lost 2, with 17 bases in between. Per germline, CDR1 PRHDT and CDR2 FYEKMQ (reference sequence). The CDR3 coding sequence is TGTGCCAGCAGCCGACTGTGGAGCGGACCCACAGATACGCAGTATTTT. It encodes CASSRLWSGPTDTQYF. Variable domain in full (rest from reference TRBV13 and TRBJ2-3): AAGVIQSPRHLIKEKRETATLKCYPIPRHDTVYWYQQGPGQDPQFLISFYEKMQSDKGSIPDRFSAQQFSDYHSELNMSSLELGDSALYFCASSRLWSGPTDTQYFGPGTRLTVL.

The chain links TRBV28 to TRBJ1-6, with 7 bases matching TRBD1. Germline V CDR1 and CDR2: MDHEN, SYDVKM. The CDR3 runs to 18 residues. With 4 bases clipped from V and 0 bases from J, the junction kept 9 bases outside the gene matches. CDR3 in DNA: TGTGCCAGCAGTTCACCCAGGGGGGGGACCTCCTATAATTCACCCCTCCACTTT. It codes for CASSSPRGGTSYNSPLHF.

This clonotype showed up just a few times. This chain connects TRBV20-1 to TRBJ2-1, with 16 bases identical to TRBD2. The V segment lost 5 bases and the J segment 2 bases; nucleotides outside the gene matches: 3. Germline CDR1 is DFQATT and CDR2 is SNEGSKA (reference sequence). This CDR3 has 16 amino acids. This chain's CDR3 is CSAPGTSGRAYNEQFF. The DNA of the CDR3 is TGCAGTGCTCCCGGGACTAGCGGGAGGGCCTACAATGAGCAGTTCTTC.